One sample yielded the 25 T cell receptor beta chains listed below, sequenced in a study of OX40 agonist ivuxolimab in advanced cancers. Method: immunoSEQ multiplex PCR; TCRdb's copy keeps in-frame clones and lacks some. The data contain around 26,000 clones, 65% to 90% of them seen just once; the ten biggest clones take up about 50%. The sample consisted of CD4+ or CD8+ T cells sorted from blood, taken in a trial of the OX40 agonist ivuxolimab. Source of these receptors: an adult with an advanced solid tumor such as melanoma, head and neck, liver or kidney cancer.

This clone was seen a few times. The CDR3 reads CASSPGTGGPRDYGYTF. CDR3 sequence (DNA): TGTGCCAGCAGCCCCGGAACAGGGGGACCCAGAGACTATGGCTACACCTTC. The chain joins TRBV5-6 to TRBJ1-2; 8 nucleotides line up with TRBD1. With 4 bases clipped from V and 3 bases from J, the junction kept 14 bases outside the gene matches. The CDR3 contains 17 residues. CDR1 is SGHDT and CDR2 is YYEEEE in the germline V gene. The variable domain in full, with the rest retrieved from reference TRBV5-6 and TRBJ1-2, is DAGVTQSPTHLIKTRGQQVTLRCSPKSGHDTVSWYQQALGQGPQFIFQYYEEEERQRGNFPDRFSGHQFPNYSSELNVNALLLGDSALYLCASSPGTGGPRDYGYTFGSGTRLTVV.

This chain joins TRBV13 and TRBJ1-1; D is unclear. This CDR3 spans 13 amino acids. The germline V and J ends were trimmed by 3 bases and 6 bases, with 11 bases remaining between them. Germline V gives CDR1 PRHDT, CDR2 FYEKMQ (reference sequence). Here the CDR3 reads CASSLRNRPEAFF. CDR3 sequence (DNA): TGTGCCAGCAGCTTGAGAAACCGACCTGAAGCTTTCTTT.

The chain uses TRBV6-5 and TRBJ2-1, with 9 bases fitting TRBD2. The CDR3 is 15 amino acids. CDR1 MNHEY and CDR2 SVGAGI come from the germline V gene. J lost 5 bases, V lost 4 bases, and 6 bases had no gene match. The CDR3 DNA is TGTGCCAGCAGTTCCGCGGGGGGGCTTAACAATGAGCAGTTCTTC. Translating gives CASSSAGGLNNEQFF.

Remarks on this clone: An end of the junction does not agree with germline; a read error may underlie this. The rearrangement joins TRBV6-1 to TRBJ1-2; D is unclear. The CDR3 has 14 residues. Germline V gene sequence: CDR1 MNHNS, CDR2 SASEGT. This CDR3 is CASSHEEEYYGYAF. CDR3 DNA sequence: TGTGCCAGCAGTCATGAGGAGGAATACTATGGCTACGCCTTC.

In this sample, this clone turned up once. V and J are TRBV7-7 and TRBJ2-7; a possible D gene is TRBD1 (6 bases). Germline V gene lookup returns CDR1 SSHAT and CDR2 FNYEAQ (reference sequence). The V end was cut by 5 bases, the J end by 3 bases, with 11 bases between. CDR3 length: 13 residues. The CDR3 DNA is TGTGCCAGCAGCACGGACAGAAGCTACGAGCAGTACTTC. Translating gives CASSTDRSYEQYF.

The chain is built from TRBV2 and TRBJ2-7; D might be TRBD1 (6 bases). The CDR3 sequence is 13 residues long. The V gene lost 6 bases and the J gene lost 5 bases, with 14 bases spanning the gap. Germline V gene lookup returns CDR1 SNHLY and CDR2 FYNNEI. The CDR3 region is CASSFQGPNEQYF. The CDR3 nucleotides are TGTGCCAGCAGCTTTCAGGGGCCCAACGAGCAGTACTTC.

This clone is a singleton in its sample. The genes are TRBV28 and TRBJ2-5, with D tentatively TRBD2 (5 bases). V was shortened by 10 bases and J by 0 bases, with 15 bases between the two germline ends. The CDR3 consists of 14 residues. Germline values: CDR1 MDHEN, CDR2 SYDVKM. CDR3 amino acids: CATMFEGYQETQYF. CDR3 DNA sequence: TGTGCCACCATGTTTGAGGGCTACCAAGAGACCCAGTACTTC.

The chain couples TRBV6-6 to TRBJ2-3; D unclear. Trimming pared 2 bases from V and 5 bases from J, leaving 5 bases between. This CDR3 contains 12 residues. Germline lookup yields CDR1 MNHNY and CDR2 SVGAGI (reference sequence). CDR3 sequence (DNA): TGTGCCAGCAGTTACGGGAAAGATACGCAGTATTTT. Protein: CASSYGKDTQYF.

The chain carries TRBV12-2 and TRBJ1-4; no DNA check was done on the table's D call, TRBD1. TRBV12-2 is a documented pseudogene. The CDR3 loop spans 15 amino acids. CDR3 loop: CASRLMDRKNEKLFF. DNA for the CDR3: TGTGCAAGTCGCTTGATGGACAGGAAAAATGAAAAACTGTTTTTT.

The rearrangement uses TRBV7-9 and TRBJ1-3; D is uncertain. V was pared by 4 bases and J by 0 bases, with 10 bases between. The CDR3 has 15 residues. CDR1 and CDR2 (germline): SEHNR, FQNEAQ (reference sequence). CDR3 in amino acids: CASSWQASSGNTIYF. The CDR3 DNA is TGTGCCAGCAGCTGGCAGGCCAGCTCTGGAAACACCATATATTTT.

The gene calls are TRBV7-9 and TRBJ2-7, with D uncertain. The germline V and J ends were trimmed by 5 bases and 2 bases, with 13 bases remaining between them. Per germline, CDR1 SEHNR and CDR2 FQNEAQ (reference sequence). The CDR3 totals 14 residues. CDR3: CASSSVDVAYEQYF. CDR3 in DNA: TGTGCCAGCAGCAGCGTGGATGTAGCCTACGAGCAGTACTTC.

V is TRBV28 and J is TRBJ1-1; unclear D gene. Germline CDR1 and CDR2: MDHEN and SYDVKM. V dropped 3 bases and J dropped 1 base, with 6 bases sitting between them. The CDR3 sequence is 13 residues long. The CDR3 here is CASSFRGNTEAFF. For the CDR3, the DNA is TGTGCCAGCAGTTTCCGGGGGAACACTGAAGCTTTCTTT.

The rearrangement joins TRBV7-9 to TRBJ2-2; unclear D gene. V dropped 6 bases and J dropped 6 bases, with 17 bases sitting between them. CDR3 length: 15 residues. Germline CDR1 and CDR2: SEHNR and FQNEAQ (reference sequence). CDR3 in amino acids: CASSSGPNQAGELFF. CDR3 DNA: TGTGCCAGCAGTTCGGGCCCCAATCAGGCCGGGGAGCTGTTTTTT.

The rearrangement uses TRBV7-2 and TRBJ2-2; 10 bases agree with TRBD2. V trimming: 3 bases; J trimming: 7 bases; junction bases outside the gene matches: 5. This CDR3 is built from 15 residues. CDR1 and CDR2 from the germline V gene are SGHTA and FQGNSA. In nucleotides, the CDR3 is TGTGCCAGCAGCTTTAGCGGGGGGCCCGGCGGGGAGCTGTTTTTT. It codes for CASSFSGGPGGELFF.

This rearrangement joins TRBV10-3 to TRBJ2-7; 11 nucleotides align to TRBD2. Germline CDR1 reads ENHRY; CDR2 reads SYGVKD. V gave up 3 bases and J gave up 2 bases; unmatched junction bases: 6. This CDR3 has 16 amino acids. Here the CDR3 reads CAISDPATSGTYEQYF. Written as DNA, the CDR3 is TGTGCCATCAGTGACCCCGCGACTAGCGGGACCTACGAGCAGTACTTC.

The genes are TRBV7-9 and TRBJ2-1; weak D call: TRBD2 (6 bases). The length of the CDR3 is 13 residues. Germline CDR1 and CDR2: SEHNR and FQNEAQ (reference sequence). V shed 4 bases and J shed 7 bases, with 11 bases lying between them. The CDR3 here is CASSSLGRNEQFF. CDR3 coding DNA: TGTGCCAGCAGCTCCCTGGGGAGGAATGAGCAGTTCTTC.

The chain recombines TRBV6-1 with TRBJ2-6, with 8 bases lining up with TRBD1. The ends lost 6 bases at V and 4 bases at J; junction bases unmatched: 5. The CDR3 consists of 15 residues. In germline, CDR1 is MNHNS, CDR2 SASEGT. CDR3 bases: TGTGCCAGCAGGAACAGGGGGTACGGGGCCAACGTCCTGACTTTC. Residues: CASRNRGYGANVLTF.

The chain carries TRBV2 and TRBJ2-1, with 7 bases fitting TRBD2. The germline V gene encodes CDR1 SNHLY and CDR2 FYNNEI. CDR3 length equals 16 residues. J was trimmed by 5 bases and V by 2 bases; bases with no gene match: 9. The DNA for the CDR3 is TGTGCCAGCAGTGAATCTATAGGACTAGGGGACAATGAGCAGTTCTTC. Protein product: CASSESIGLGDNEQFF.

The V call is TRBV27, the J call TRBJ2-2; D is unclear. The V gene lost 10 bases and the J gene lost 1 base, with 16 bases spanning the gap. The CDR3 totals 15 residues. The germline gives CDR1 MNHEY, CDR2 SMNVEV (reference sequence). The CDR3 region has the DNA TGTGCCACGACGACGGCCGCTAAGAACACCGGGGAGCTGTTTTTT. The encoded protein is CATTTAAKNTGELFF.

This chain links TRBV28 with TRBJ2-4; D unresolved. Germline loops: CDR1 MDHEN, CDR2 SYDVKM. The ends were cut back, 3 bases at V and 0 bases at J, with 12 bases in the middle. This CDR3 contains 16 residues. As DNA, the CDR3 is TGTGCCAGCAGTTTCCTTAGTTCCGTAGCCAAAAACATTCAGTACTTC. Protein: CASSFLSSVAKNIQYF.

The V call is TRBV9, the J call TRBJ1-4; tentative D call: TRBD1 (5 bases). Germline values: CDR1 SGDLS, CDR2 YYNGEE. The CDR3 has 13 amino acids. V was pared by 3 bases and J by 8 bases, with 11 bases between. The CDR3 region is CASSGGVGEKLFF. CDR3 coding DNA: TGTGCCAGCAGCGGAGGGGTAGGGGAAAAACTGTTTTTT.

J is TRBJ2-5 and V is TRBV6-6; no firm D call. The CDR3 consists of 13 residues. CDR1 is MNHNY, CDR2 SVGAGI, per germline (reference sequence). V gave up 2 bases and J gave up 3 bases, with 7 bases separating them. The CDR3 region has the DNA TGTGCCAGCAGTTACAAAGTTGAAGAGACCCAGTACTTC. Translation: CASSYKVEETQYF.

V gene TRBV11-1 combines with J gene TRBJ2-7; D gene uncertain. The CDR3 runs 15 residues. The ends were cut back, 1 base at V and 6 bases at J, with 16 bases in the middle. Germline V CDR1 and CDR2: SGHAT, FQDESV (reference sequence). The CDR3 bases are TGTGCCAGCAGCTTAGGGTGGGCCCGCTCGGGCGAGCAGTACTTC. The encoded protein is CASSLGWARSGEQYF.

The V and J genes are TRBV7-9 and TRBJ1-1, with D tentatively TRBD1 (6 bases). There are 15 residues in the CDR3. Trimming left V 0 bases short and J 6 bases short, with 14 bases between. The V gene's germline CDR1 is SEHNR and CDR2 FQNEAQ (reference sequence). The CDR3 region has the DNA TGTGCCAGCAGCTTAGCGGCGAGGGGGTTGGCTGAAGCTTTCTTT. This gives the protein CASSLAARGLAEAFF.

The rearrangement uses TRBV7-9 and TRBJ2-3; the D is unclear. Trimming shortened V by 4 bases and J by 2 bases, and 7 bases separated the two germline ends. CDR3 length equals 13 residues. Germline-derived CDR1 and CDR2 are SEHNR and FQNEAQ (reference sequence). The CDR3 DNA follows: TGTGCCAGCAGCTCCATCCCCACAGATACGCAGTATTTT. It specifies CASSSIPTDTQYF.